The T cell receptor (beta chain) described here comes from a study of CD8+CD57+ T cells in acquired aplastic anemia (dated by TCRdb to the late 2010s). Looking at the study overall: On average, sorted CD4+ and CD8+ cells yielded 3 to 4 ug of extracted DNA, with a range of roughly 0.19 to 27.4 ug. General conclusions and limits of the study: Roughly 29 CD8+ CDR3 sequences were found in both patients and controls but appeared to be highly expressed in patients and within the immunodominant clones of the patients. Patients and healthy controls showed no significant difference in CD8+ Simpson's diversity (P=0.060).

Comment on this clonotype: Its recognized antigen is unknown. Per-base quality was not reported, and no clone a single base away is much larger than it.

From cysteine to phenylalanine, the CDR3 is 12 amino acids long. The only DNA kept is the CDR3, 36 bases in frame from the first base. CDR1 SEHNR and CDR2 FQNEAQ are derived from the germline V gene (reference sequence). A distance of 9 bases separates the germline ends of V and J, which lose 6 bases and 4 bases respectively. Genomic DNA served as template for TCR beta VDJ combination and CDR3 sequence profiling. An Illumina HiSeq 2000 was used for TCR repertoire sequencing. As for the authors' bioinformatics: TRBV/TRBJ rearrangement plots, CDR3 size and DJ length profiles, and Simpson's diversity index were used to evaluate the repertoires. The immunodominant clone was defined as the most abundant DNA sequence in deep sequencing data. CDR3 amino acid sequences were checked for sharing between subjects and were compared against published repertoires and the VDJdb database. Using fastp at Q25 and MiXCR, TCRdb reprocessed the public reads and kept productive beta chains. Identical CDR3 protein sequences are pooled into one entry, listed with their most common genes and DNA. V and J calls and clone size were set by TCRdb, not the authors. The sample profile shows under 350,000 distinct CDR3 sequences; 45% to 70% of them were found once. The ten most abundant clones make up 8% of the sample.

TCR repertoires of sorted CD4+ and CD8+ blood T cells from severe aplastic anemia patients and healthy subjects were deep-sequenced in the study. Ficoll-Paque density gradient centrifugation was used to isolate peripheral blood mononuclear cells. CD4+ and CD8+ T cells were sorted by FACS or magnetic beads before DNA extraction. Recombination connected TRBV7-9 to TRBJ2-5, with no confidently assigned D gene. Sequenced input: sorted CD4+, CD8+, or CD8+CD57+ T cells (not recorded which) from PBMCs. This sequence was found in a human donor with severe aplastic anemia or a healthy control (not recorded which). CDR3 region: CASSPGRETQYF. The sequenced DNA is TGTGCCAGCAGTCCAGGAAGAGAGACCCAGTACTTC.